This is a list of T cell receptor beta chains from one sample in a study of blood T cell repertoires in COVID-19. Profiling relied on immunoSEQ multiplex PCR, and the TCRdb table lists in-frame clones only, not all of them. The sample lists about 120,000 clones, less than 85% occurring once. Sequences were obtained from peripheral blood. The receptor set was obtained from a man aged 30 to 39 with acute or convalescent COVID-19. Both conserved end residues are part of each CDR3. Fields, in order: D gene, clone size, V gene, J gene, CDR3 protein, CDR3 DNA. The D gene is left open where the match is weak. Not all rows give a size; the values are once, few, many and, for expanded clones, a class.

TRBD1	-	TRBV19	TRBJ1-5	CASRPGQGVWANQPQHF	TGTGCCAGTAGGCCGGGACAGGGAGTTTGGGCTAATCAGCCCCAGCATTTT
-	-	TRBV7-8	TRBJ1-6	CASSLAVQIYNSPLHF	TGTGCCAGCAGCTTAGCAGTCCAGATTTATAATTCACCCCTCCACTTT
TRBD2	few	TRBV4-1	TRBJ2-3	CASSQSGTEDTQYF	TGCGCCAGCAGCCAAAGCGGGACGGAGGATACGCAGTATTTT
-	-	TRBV9	TRBJ2-3	CASSVDPVISTDTQYF	TGTGCCAGCAGCGTAGATCCAGTAATTAGCACAGATACGCAGTATTTT
TRBD1	few	TRBV19	TRBJ2-2	CASRSTGTGELFF	TGTGCCAGTAGATCGACAGGGACCGGGGAGCTGTTTTTT
TRBD2	once	TRBV5-1	TRBJ2-5	CASSLAPAGEGTQYF	TGCGCCAGCAGCTTGGCTCCGGCGGGAGAAGGGACCCAGTACTTC
-	few	TRBV7-2	TRBJ1-4	CASSLGAGPNEKLFF	TGTGCCAGCAGCTTAGGGGCGGGGCCCAATGAAAAACTGTTTTTT
-	-	TRBV11-3	TRBJ2-1	CASSLAGAGEQFF	TGTGCCAGCAGCTTAGCTGGTGCGGGTGAGCAGTTCTTC
-	-	TRBV19	TRBJ2-3	CATRNEGTDTQYF	TGTGCCACCCGAAATGAGGGCACAGATACGCAGTATTTT
-	few	TRBV11-2	TRBJ2-2	CASSLDSLASYTGELFF	TGTGCCAGCAGCTTAGATTCCCTGGCTAGTTACACCGGGGAGCTGTTTTTT
-	-	TRBV7-2	TRBJ1-1	CASSLRAGIAFF	TGTGCCAGCAGCCTCCGGGCGGGGATAGCTTTCTTT
TRBD2	-	TRBV6-6	TRBJ2-3	CASRIAGGRGDTQYF	TGTGCCAGCAGGATAGCGGGGGGCCGTGGAGATACGCAGTATTTT
TRBD1	-	TRBV11-2	TRBJ1-5	CASSPTDRFNQPQHF	TGTGCCAGCAGCCCGACGGACAGGTTCAATCAGCCCCAGCATTTT
TRBD2	-	TRBV7-9	TRBJ2-2	CASSLTSGATNTGELFF	TGTGCCAGCAGCCTTACTAGCGGGGCTACGAACACCGGGGAGCTGTTTTTT
-	-	TRBV5-5	TRBJ2-1	CASSLAWGQRNNEQFF	TGTGCCAGCAGCTTGGCCTGGGGGCAGAGAAACAATGAGCAGTTCTTC
-	-	TRBV19	TRBJ1-2	CASSTPTGANYGYTF	TGTGCCAGTAGTACGCCGACAGGAGCCAACTATGGCTACACCTTC
-	-	TRBV11-3	TRBJ2-3	CASSLGLADTQYF	TGTGCCAGCAGCTTAGGGCTAGCAGATACGCAGTATTTT
TRBD2	-	TRBV4-1	TRBJ2-2	CASSQGSLKAGKTGELFF	TGCGCCAGCAGCCAAGGAAGTCTGAAAGCGGGAAAGACCGGGGAGCTGTTTTTT
TRBD2	-	TRBV12-5	TRBJ2-2	CASGRTSGRAWGGELFF	TGTGCTAGTGGCCGGACTAGCGGGAGGGCCTGGGGCGGGGAGCTGTTTTTT
-	once	TRBV19	TRBJ1-1	CASSIEHRSSEAFF	TGTGCCAGTAGTATAGAACACAGGTCGTCTGAAGCTTTCTTT
-	-	TRBV20-1	TRBJ2-5	CSLQGRETQYF	TGCAGTTTACAGGGAAGAGAGACCCAGTACTTC
-	-	TRBV10-3	TRBJ1-5	CAISDSSGGISNQPQHF	TGTGCCATCAGTGATTCATCGGGGGGTATTAGCAATCAGCCCCAGCATTTT
-	-	TRBV13	TRBJ1-1	CASSLDGRGAFF	TGTGCCAGCAGCTTAGATGGGCGGGGGGCTTTCTTT
-	once	TRBV30	TRBJ1-5	CAWSPSVNQPQHF	TGTGCCTGGAGTCCGAGCGTTAATCAGCCCCAGCATTTT
-	-	TRBV5-6	TRBJ1-1	CASSLSGVNTEAFF	TGTGCCAGCAGCCTCAGCGGGGTGAACACTGAAGCTTTCTTT
TRBD2	-	TRBV5-1	TRBJ2-3	CASSLGLAVADTQYF	TGCGCCAGCAGCTTGGGACTAGCTGTGGCAGATACGCAGTATTTT
TRBD2	few	TRBV27	TRBJ2-1	CASSSLGSGLVGDEQFF	TGTGCCAGCAGTTCCCTGGGTAGCGGGTTAGTAGGGGATGAGCAGTTCTTC
TRBD2	-	TRBV19	TRBJ2-1	CASSVTSGRIHEQFF	TGTGCCAGTAGTGTAACTAGCGGGAGAATCCATGAGCAGTTCTTC
-	-	TRBV5-6	TRBJ1-1	CASSIGSTEAFF	TGTGCCAGCAGCATTGGGAGCACTGAAGCTTTCTTT
-	-	TRBV10-3	TRBJ1-1	CAISDGPMNTEAFF	TGTGCCATCAGTGACGGTCCTATGAACACTGAAGCTTTCTTT
-	-	TRBV7-6	TRBJ2-1	CASSLKELGGEQFF	TGTGCCAGCAGCTTAAAGGAACTTGGCGGTGAGCAGTTCTTC
TRBD1	-	TRBV7-9	TRBJ1-2	CASSLDRGLNGYTF	TGTGCCAGCAGCTTAGACAGGGGTTTAAATGGCTACACCTTC
TRBD1	-	TRBV19	TRBJ1-6	CASANGQGIYSPLHF	TGTGCCAGTGCCAATGGACAGGGGATTTACTCACCCCTCCACTTT
TRBD2	-	TRBV6-6	TRBJ2-2	CASERGGYTGELFF	TGTGCCAGCGAGCGGGGGGGCTACACCGGGGAGCTGTTTTTT
-	-	TRBV19	TRBJ1-1	CASSIPGATPEAFF	TGTGCCAGTAGTATCCCAGGGGCTACACCTGAAGCTTTCTTT
TRBD1	-	TRBV10-3	TRBJ2-1	CAISGDRGLNEQFF	TGTGCCATCAGTGGGGACAGGGGGCTGAATGAGCAGTTCTTC